Below, 5 T cell receptor beta chains from the same sample are listed, as sequenced in a study of OX40 agonist ivuxolimab in advanced cancers. Library generation was performed with the immunoSEQ multiplex PCR assay. TCRdb retrieved this table from immuneACCESS and kept in-frame rearrangements only. Not all clones are present; in checked studies, unresolved V genes account for under half, and no reason is known for the remainder. The sample table contains around 76,000 clones; only one count was recorded for roughly 90% of them. The leading ten clones occupy 8% to 10% of the sample. Sequenced material: CD4+ or CD8+ T cells sorted from blood, taken in a trial of the OX40 agonist ivuxolimab. These receptor sequences come from an adult with an advanced solid tumor such as melanoma, head and neck, liver or kidney cancer.

This rearrangement joins TRBV7-9 to TRBJ2-1; TRBD2 matches at 7 bases. Trimming at V came to 2 bases and at J to 2 bases, leaving 15 bases not matched to a gene. Germline lookup yields CDR1 SEHNR and CDR2 FQNEAQ (reference sequence). The CDR3 consists of 19 residues. DNA for the CDR3: TGTGCCAGCAGCTTATCCCATTCATCGGGGCTAGCGGCCTACAATGAGCAGTTCTTC. Amino acids: CASSLSHSSGLAAYNEQFF.

The rearrangement joins TRBV2 to TRBJ1-2; 7 bases map to TRBD1. Germline assignment: CDR1 SNHLY and CDR2 FYNNEI. The CDR3 totals 13 residues. The trim removed 6 bases at V and 4 bases at J, leaving 5 bases unmatched. The CDR3 sequence is CASRTGTIYGYTF. DNA of the CDR3: TGTGCCAGCAGGACAGGGACCATCTATGGCTACACCTTC.

The chain has TRBV7-2 and TRBJ2-2, with no clear D. This CDR3 comprises 18 residues. Germline V gene lookup returns CDR1 SGHTA and CDR2 FQGNSA. Trimming took off 3 bases at V and 1 base at J, with 18 bases between the two ends. CDR3 region: CASSFSHLAVGNTGELFF. CDR3 coding DNA: TGTGCCAGCAGCTTCTCTCACTTGGCGGTAGGGAACACCGGGGAGCTGTTTTTT.

The rearrangement links TRBV28 to TRBJ2-7, with D possibly being TRBD1 (5 bases). Looked up from germline, CDR1 is MDHEN and CDR2 is SYDVKM. V gave up 7 bases and J gave up 2 bases, with 18 bases separating them. The CDR3 consists of 15 residues. Here the CDR3 DNA reads TGTGCCAGCATCGCATCCAGGGTTAGGCCCTACGAGCAGTACTTC. Residues: CASIASRVRPYEQYF.

This chain connects TRBV6-6 to TRBJ2-7; the match to TRBD1 covers 11 bases. The trim removed 6 bases at V and 4 bases at J, leaving 11 bases unmatched. Per germline, CDR1 MNHNY and CDR2 SVGAGI (reference sequence). The CDR3 is made up of 16 amino acids. This CDR3 reads CASSRPGTGGEYEQYF. The DNA of the CDR3 is TGTGCCAGCAGCCGTCCCGGGACAGGGGGGGAATACGAGCAGTACTTC.